This TCR beta chain is drawn from a study of cytomegalovirus exposure and HLA in healthy donors. The CDR3 spans 14 residues. V was cut by 2 bases and J by 5 bases, with 12 bases left in between. Germline V lookup: CDR1 SGHVS, CDR2 FNYEAQ. Some clones are missing from TCRdb's copy, which holds only in-frame ones; the method was immunoSEQ multiplex PCR. The top ten hold approximately 2.4% of the sample, which has about 180,000 clones, approximately 89% seen once. The clonotype comes from a man between 18 and 35 years old in good health and CMV-seropositive. Input material: PBMCs. The genes are TRBV7-6 and TRBJ2-5; D is possibly TRBD2 (5 bases). CDR3 residues: CASSLWERGETQYF. CDR3 DNA: TGTGCCAGCAGCTTATGGGAGCGAGGGGAGACCCAGTACTTC.